This T cell receptor (beta chain) was captured in a study of blood T cell repertoires in COVID-19 (dated by TCRdb to 2020 to 2022). Concerning the study at large: Samples from collaborators originated in the United States, Italy and Spain and spanned both the acute and convalescent phases of COVID-19. The sample metadata nearly always contained a de-identified subject ID, COVID-19 status, age in years and sex. The material from the prospective study consisted of cDNA or gDNA derived from T cells, B-cell-depleted T cells, or PBMCs. Subjects who had been exposed to COVID-19, were actively infected with it, or had recovered from it provided the deeply sampled blood TCRbeta repertoires that made up the dataset. Where available, HLA class I and class II types were taken from metadata supplied by the sample provider and were not determined by assay-based typing. The repertoires were released in a freely available public database meant as a resource for research on the immune response to SARS-CoV-2. The samples were drawn from two sources: the first 160 participants of the ongoing ImmuneRACE study, and 1,000 to 1,500 subjects contributed by 6 global collaborators. Here is what the overall study found, with its caveats: How much clinical and demographic metadata was included differed by source and by participant, and the metadata was provided uncurated.

The immunoSEQ Assay, a bias-controlled multiplex PCR, was used to amplify TCRbeta CDR3 regions from genomic DNA. On the authors' methods: Within the assay, amplification of reference gene primers was used to estimate how many nucleated cells each sample contained. Sequence reads were collapsed and filtered to measure the absolute abundance of every unique TCRbeta CDR3 rearrangement. For each sample, productive Simpson clonality was calculated by taking the square root of Simpson's diversity index across productive rearrangements. The table comes from immuneACCESS by way of TCRdb, which keeps in-frame sequences with V and J called. Part of the clones is missing from these tables; in studies checked, under half for an unresolved V gene and the rest for unknown reasons. The V and J calls and the clone size are those of that table, but D and trimming were determined from the DNA. The sample table holds roughly 570,000 clones, of which roughly nine tenths were seen once. Jointly, the top ten make up less than 9% of the sample.

The CDR3 runs 14 amino acids, cysteine and phenylalanine included. The entry retains the CDR3 DNA only, 42 bases that are in frame from base 1. Trimming takes 4 bases off V and 2 bases off J; junction bases not matched to a gene: 5. As encoded in the germline V gene, CDR1 is SGDLS while CDR2 is YYNGEE. One collaborating source in Seattle enrolled patients during active infection and followed them longitudinally through the course of disease. Each collaborating institution followed its own protocols to collect whole blood in K2EDTA tubes. For TCRbeta analysis, collaborator samples were shipped as frozen whole blood, as isolated PBMCs, or as DNA extracted from either sample type. Of note for this clone: Its antigen has not been determined. No base-level quality is on record; no much larger clone is a single base apart.

The chain joins TRBV9 to TRBJ2-7, with 8 bases matching TRBD2. The receptor's source is a woman aged 45-65 years with COVID-19, enrolled during active disease. The sequencing input was peripheral blood. The base sequence is TGTGCCAGCAGCTCCGGGACTAGTACCTACGAGCAGTACTTC. Its protein reads: CASSSGTSTYEQYF.